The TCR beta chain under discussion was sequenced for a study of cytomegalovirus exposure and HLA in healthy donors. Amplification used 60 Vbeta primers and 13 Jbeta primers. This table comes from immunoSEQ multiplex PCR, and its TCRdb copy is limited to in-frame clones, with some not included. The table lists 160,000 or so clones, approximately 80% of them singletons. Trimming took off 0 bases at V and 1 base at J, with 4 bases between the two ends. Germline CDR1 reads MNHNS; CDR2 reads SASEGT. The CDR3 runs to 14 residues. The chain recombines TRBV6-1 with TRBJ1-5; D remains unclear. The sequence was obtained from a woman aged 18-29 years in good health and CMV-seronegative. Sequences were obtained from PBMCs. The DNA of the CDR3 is TGTGCCAGCAGTGAAGCTGGCAGCAATCAGCCCCAGCATTTT. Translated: CASSEAGSNQPQHF.